The 17 T cell receptor beta chains below all came from one sample that was sequenced in a study of response to subunit inactivated influenza vaccine. MiXCR, run by TCRdb on the RT-PCR reads, gives a single entry per CDR3 protein. The sample consists of 650,000 to 800,000 distinct CDR3 sequences, about 14% of them appearing once. Sequencing was performed on PBMCs from blood, taken roughly 2 weeks before vaccination. All receptors come from a man aged 45-60 years who received an inactivated influenza vaccine.

This clonotype was seen at least ten times. This chain connects TRBV20-1 to TRBJ2-2; 9 bases align to TRBD1. J was trimmed by 3 bases and V by 1 base; bases with no gene match: 3. CDR3 length equals 15 residues. Germline CDR1 is DFQATT and CDR2 is SNEGSKA (reference sequence). CDR3 sequence: CSARARTGDTGELFF. The CDR3 DNA reads as TGCAGTGCTAGAGCGCGGACAGGGGACACCGGGGAGCTGTTTTTT.

V usage is TRBV28 and J usage is TRBJ2-6; possible D gene TRBD1, 5 bases. This CDR3 is built from 16 residues. The germline V and J ends were trimmed by 1 base and 1 base, with 8 bases remaining between them. Germline loops: CDR1 MDHEN, CDR2 SYDVKM. The CDR3 loop reads CASSLFSGSGANVLTF. The CDR3 DNA reads TGTGCCAGCAGTTTATTTTCAGGGTCTGGGGCCAACGTCCTGACTTTC. Filled out from reference TRBV28 and TRBJ2-6, the complete variable domain reads DVKVTQSSRYLVKRTGEKVFLECVQDMDHENMFWYRQDPGLGLRLIYFSYDVKMKEKGDIPEGYSVSREKKERFSLILESASTNQTSMYLCASSLFSGSGANVLTFGAGSRLTVL.

This clonotype was counted many times. The DNA of the CDR3 is TGTGCCAGCAGTTTAGTGGGCAGGGTAGAGACCCAGTACTTC. Protein: CASSLVGRVETQYF. J is TRBJ2-5 and V is TRBV12-3 or TRBV12-4; D possibly corresponds to TRBD1 (5 bases). The CDR3 loop spans 14 amino acids. V lost 1 base and J lost 4, with 10 bases in between.

At least ten counts were recorded for this clonotype. This chain joins TRBV7-2 and TRBJ2-7; D is perhaps TRBD2 (5 bases). Between the trimmed V and J ends, which lost 2 bases and 2 bases, there was a span of 13 bases. The CDR3 has 15 amino acids. Germline-derived CDR1 and CDR2 are SGHTA and FQGNSA. CDR3 residues: CASSLQSYGTYEQYF. The CDR3 bases are TGTGCCAGCAGCTTACAAAGTTACGGGACCTACGAGCAGTACTTC.

The chain recombines TRBV7-2 with TRBJ2-2; a possible D gene is TRBD2 (5 bases). CDR3 size: 15 residues. Germline loops: CDR1 SGHTA, CDR2 FQGNSA. The V end was cut by 3 bases, the J end by 4 bases, with 12 bases between. Written as DNA, the CDR3 is TGTGCCAGCAGCTTTTCCGACTACCCCACCGGGGAGCTGTTTTTT. It translates to CASSFSDYPTGELFF.

This clonotype was recorded many times. This chain links TRBV5-1 with TRBJ2-5, with D hard to call. This CDR3 region has 12 residues. The germline V gene encodes CDR1 SGHRS and CDR2 YFSETQ. V was trimmed by 5 bases and J by 0 bases, leaving 5 bases between them. The chain's CDR3 is CASSGNQETQYF. The CDR3 DNA reads TGCGCCAGCAGTGGAAACCAAGAGACCCAGTACTTC. Full variable domain (remainder filled in from reference TRBV5-1 and TRBJ2-5): KAGVTQTPRYLIKTRGQQVTLSCSPISGHRSVSWYQQTPGQGLQFLFEYFSETQRNKGNFPGRFSGRQFSNSRSEMNVSTLELGDSALYLCASSGNQETQYFGPGTRLLVL.

This clonotype was counted only a few times. In DNA form, the CDR3 reads TGTGCCAGCAGTTGGACCGGGACTAGCGGGAGTTTTGATGAGCAGTTCTTC. Its protein product is CASSWTGTSGSFDEQFF. The rearrangement links TRBV6-5 to TRBJ2-1, with TRBD2 matching over 14 bases. V shed 4 bases, J shed 8 bases, and the junction held 10 bases outside the gene matches. CDR1 and CDR2 (germline): MNHEY, SVGAGI. This CDR3 spans 17 amino acids.

The chain links TRBV5-1 to TRBJ2-2; D is perhaps TRBD1 or TRBD2 (5 bases each). The germline V gene has CDR1 SGHRS and CDR2 YFSETQ. This CDR3 is 15 amino acids long. V was shortened by 6 bases and J by 3 bases, with 15 bases between the two germline ends. CDR3 residues: CASTGQTADTGELFF. CDR3 DNA: TGCGCCAGCACAGGACAAACAGCGGACACCGGGGAGCTGTTTTTT.

This clonotype was detected ten times or more. This rearrangement joins TRBV29-1 to TRBJ2-1; possibly TRBD1 for D (5 bases). Germline CDR1 and CDR2: SQVTM and ANQGSEA. V lost 4 bases to trimming and J lost 6 bases, with 16 bases between them. The CDR3 length is 14 residues. This CDR3 reads CSVGFAGIVNEQFF. DNA of the CDR3: TGCAGCGTTGGTTTTGCAGGGATTGTCAATGAGCAGTTCTTC.

This rearrangement joins TRBV28 to TRBJ1-4; D perhaps matches TRBD1 (5 bases). Between the trimmed V and J ends, which lost 4 bases and 10 bases, there was a span of 16 bases. Germline-derived CDR1 and CDR2 are MDHEN and SYDVKM. This CDR3 has 14 residues. Here the CDR3 reads CASSSGTISGKLFF. DNA for the CDR3: TGTGCCAGCAGTTCCGGGACCATTAGTGGAAAACTGTTTTTT.

The J gene is TRBJ2-3, the V gene TRBV20-1; 7 bases align to TRBD2. The CDR3 runs to 15 residues. From germline, CDR1 is DFQATT and CDR2 SNEGSKA (reference sequence). V was pared by 0 bases and J by 2 bases, with 5 bases of the junction left unmatched. The CDR3 is CSARDIAGDTDTQYF. The DNA of the CDR3 is TGCAGTGCTAGAGATATAGCGGGTGACACAGATACGCAGTATTTT.

This clonotype was observed a handful of times. The V gene is TRBV2, the J gene TRBJ2-7; D might be TRBD2 (5 bases). V lost 6 bases, J lost 1 base, and 7 bases lay in between. This CDR3 contains 12 residues. Germline V gene lookup returns CDR1 SNHLY and CDR2 FYNNEI. The CDR3: CASRRESYEQYF. The CDR3, as DNA: TGTGCCAGCAGAAGGGAGTCCTACGAGCAGTACTTC.

The sample holds a few counts of this clonotype. The genes are TRBV9 and TRBJ2-1, with D tentatively TRBD1 (6 bases). Germline V CDR1 and CDR2: SGDLS, YYNGEE. Trimming took off 0 bases at V and 10 bases at J, with 14 bases between the two ends. The CDR3 is made up of 14 amino acids. This CDR3 reads CASSVVSGRGEQFF. The CDR3 nucleotides read TGTGCCAGCAGCGTAGTATCGGGAAGGGGGGAGCAGTTCTTC.

This clonotype was recorded at least ten times. The chain employs TRBV12-3 or TRBV12-4 and TRBJ2-1; D is ambiguous. Trimming pared 6 bases from V and 2 bases from J, leaving 20 bases between. This CDR3 is built from 17 residues. CDR3 in amino acids: CASSDSFAAKTYNEQFF. For the CDR3, the DNA is TGTGCCAGCAGCGATTCGTTCGCGGCCAAAACCTACAATGAGCAGTTCTTC.

This clonotype was counted a few times. The chain is built from TRBV11-2 and TRBJ2-1; D may be TRBD1 (5 bases). The CDR3 has 15 residues. Trimming removed 1 base from V and 6 bases from J, with 13 bases in between. Germline values: CDR1 SGHAT, CDR2 FQNNGV. CDR3 nucleotide sequence: TGTGCCAGCAGCTTAGGTCAGGGTAAGGGCAATGAGCAGTTCTTC. Protein sequence: CASSLGQGKGNEQFF.

This clonotype appeared many times. V usage is TRBV28 and J usage is TRBJ2-7; the match to TRBD1 covers 8 bases. The CDR3 sequence is 14 residues long. Germline V gene lookup returns CDR1 MDHEN and CDR2 SYDVKM. V dropped 9 bases and J dropped 6; count of bases not matched to a gene: 13. The CDR3 DNA sequence: TGTGCCAGTAAACACCGGGACAGGCCCTCCGAGCAGTACTTC. It is translated as CASKHRDRPSEQYF.

This clonotype was picked up a small number of times. The chain employs TRBV7-8 and TRBJ2-4; D may match TRBD1 or TRBD2 (6 bases each). V was shortened by 6 bases and J by 1 base, with 13 bases between the two germline ends. There are 15 residues in the CDR3. Germline values: CDR1 SGHVS, CDR2 FQNEAQ. This CDR3 reads CASSRGQRAKNIQYF. CDR3 coding DNA: TGTGCCAGCAGTCGGGGGCAAAGGGCCAAAAACATTCAGTACTTC.